This T cell receptor beta chain was recovered during a study of T cell responses to AZD1222 COVID-19 vaccine. This clone was observed a single time. Its antigen is currently unknown. Data came from immunoSEQ multiplex PCR; TCRdb stores just in-frame clones and leaves some out. The table lists about 50,000 clones, 75% to 90% of them singletons. Notes on the study in general: Baseline antibody screening turned up just a handful of seropositive AZD1222 recipients. Regions 160-218 and 743-854 dominated among vaccine-associated CD4 TCRs spanning spike.

Germline-derived CDR1 and CDR2 are SNHLY and FYNNEI. This CDR3 region has 14 residues. J gave up 16 bases and V 4 bases, and 10 bases lay outside the gene matches. The origin of this receptor is an adult in good health. The sample was peripheral blood, taken on day 0 of AZD1222 vaccination. This chain links TRBV2 with TRBJ2-1, with 13 bases identical to TRBD2. The CDR3 DNA reads TGTGCCAGCAGTGCCGGGACTAGCGGGACCATCCAATTCTTC. Its protein product is CASSAGTSGTIQFF.